The 20 T cell receptor beta chains listed next were all sequenced from one sample in a study of blood T cell repertoires in COVID-19. Libraries were prepared by immunoSEQ multiplex PCR; TCRdb keeps only in-frame clonotypes and omits some of them. Of roughly 100,000 clones listed, roughly nine tenths are singletons. Input material: peripheral blood. The receptors originated from a man aged 50 to 59 with active COVID-19.

This clone was seen a handful of times. This chain links TRBV5-1 with TRBJ1-6; 8 bases fit TRBD1. CDR3 length: 15 amino acids. Unmatched junction bases numbered 9, after V lost 3 bases and J lost 10 bases. Germline CDR1 reads SGHRS; CDR2 reads YFSETQ. In DNA, the CDR3 is TGCGCCAGCAGCTGGCAGGGGGCTAAAGAATCACCCCTCCACTTT. Its protein product is CASSWQGAKESPLHF.

This chain links TRBV6-5 with TRBJ1-2; D possibly corresponds to TRBD1 (5 bases). V gave up 7 bases and J gave up 7 bases, with 16 bases separating them. This CDR3 comprises 13 residues. The germline V gene encodes CDR1 MNHEY and CDR2 SVGAGI. CDR3 bases: TGTGCCAGCACCTTACGGGGGGTTGGTGGCTACACCTTC. Protein product: CASTLRGVGGYTF.

The chain employs TRBV4-1 and TRBJ2-5, with D hard to call. V lost 1 base and J 7 bases, leaving 13 bases between the germline ends. There are 14 residues in the CDR3. Germline V gene lookup returns CDR1 MGHRA and CDR2 YSYEKL. The CDR3 DNA is TGCGCCAGCAGCCAAGTGGTGGGCCCCGGGACCCAGTACTTC. This encodes CASSQVVGPGTQYF.

This chain joins TRBV6-5 and TRBJ2-7; the match to TRBD2 covers 16 bases. The CDR3 is 15 amino acids. Germline-derived CDR1 and CDR2 are MNHEY and SVGAGI. V dropped 5 bases and J dropped 5; count of bases not matched to a gene: 3. CDR3 sequence: CASSPGTSGRDEQYF. CDR3 nucleotides: TGTGCCAGCAGTCCCGGGACTAGCGGGAGGGACGAGCAGTACTTC.

The chain is built from TRBV6-6 and TRBJ1-1; perhaps TRBD1 as D (6 bases). CDR3 length: 13 residues. V lost 7 bases to trimming and J lost 1 base, with 10 bases between them. Germline V gene sequence: CDR1 MNHNY, CDR2 SVGAGI (reference sequence). The CDR3: CASTDRSNTEAFF. The DNA of the CDR3 is TGTGCCAGCACCGACAGGTCGAACACTGAAGCTTTCTTT.

This chain joins TRBV5-6 and TRBJ1-4; D remains unclear. The V and J ends lost 0 bases and 8 bases respectively, with 17 bases between them. Germline V gene data show CDR1 as SGHDT and CDR2 as YYEEEE. The length of the CDR3 is 16 residues. The chain's CDR3 is CASSLGGGSTTEKLFF. The CDR3 DNA follows: TGTGCCAGCAGCTTGGGAGGCGGCAGTACTACAGAAAAACTGTTTTTT. The full variable domain, with the rest looked up from reference TRBV5-6 and TRBJ1-4, is DAGVTQSPTHLIKTRGQQVTLRCSPKSGHDTVSWYQQALGQGPQFIFQYYEEEERQRGNFPDRFSGHQFPNYSSELNVNALLLGDSALYLCASSLGGGSTTEKLFFGSGTQLSVL.

V and J are TRBV6-6 and TRBJ2-6, with TRBD1 as a possible D gene (5 bases). Trimming removed 10 bases from V and 0 bases from J, with 10 bases in between. CDR3 length: 14 residues. Per the germline V gene, CDR1 is MNHNY and CDR2 is SVGAGI (reference sequence). As DNA, the CDR3 is TGTGCCACCCGACAGCTCTCTGGGGCCAACGTCCTGACTTTC. Encoded protein: CATRQLSGANVLTF.

This chain joins TRBV13 and TRBJ2-5; the D gene is possibly TRBD2 (6 bases). This CDR3 contains 14 residues. V was cut by 0 bases and J by 5 bases, with 10 bases left in between. Looked up from germline, CDR1 is PRHDT and CDR2 is FYEKMQ (reference sequence). The CDR3, as DNA: TGTGCCAGCAGCTTAGGAGGGGCGGGGGAGACCCAGTACTTC. It translates to CASSLGGAGETQYF.

V is TRBV7-2 and J is TRBJ2-3; 10 bases are shared with TRBD2. From germline, CDR1 is SGHTA and CDR2 FQGNSA. The CDR3 spans 19 residues. Trimming removed 1 base from V and 4 bases from J; junction bases left unmatched: 14. In DNA, the CDR3 is TGTGCCAGCAGCTTAGAACCAGGTTGGGTAGCGGGGGGTGCAGATACGCAGTATTTT. Its translation is CASSLEPGWVAGGADTQYF.

This chain joins TRBV18 and TRBJ2-3, with 9 bases that match TRBD2. V lost 3 bases to trimming and J lost 2 bases; unmatched junction nucleotides: 9. The CDR3 is 17 residues long. CDR1 and CDR2 from the germline V gene are KGHSH and LQKENI. The CDR3 sequence is CASSPERTSASTDTQYF. CDR3 DNA sequence: TGTGCCAGCTCACCCGAAAGGACTAGCGCATCCACAGATACGCAGTATTTT. Complete variable domain (other parts from reference TRBV18 and TRBJ2-3): NAGVMQNPRHLVRRRGQEARLRCSPMKGHSHVYWYRQLPEEGLKFMVYLQKENIIDESGMPKERFSAEFPKEGPSILRIQQVVRGDSAAYFCASSPERTSASTDTQYFGPGTRLTVL.

The chain recombines TRBV4-1 with TRBJ2-7; 9 positions match TRBD2. The CDR3 covers 16 residues. V lost 0 bases and J lost 2; bases outside the gene matches: 5. Germline CDR1 reads MGHRA; CDR2 reads YSYEKL. The CDR3 sequence is CASSQEDSGGTYEQYF. The CDR3 DNA is TGCGCCAGCAGCCAAGAAGATAGCGGGGGCACCTACGAGCAGTACTTC.

The rearrangement joins TRBV28 to TRBJ1-2; 7 bases fit TRBD1. V was pared by 7 bases and J by 4 bases, with 6 bases of the junction left unmatched. CDR1 and CDR2 (germline): MDHEN, SYDVKM. The CDR3 extends over 13 amino acids. In nucleotides, the CDR3 is TGTGCCAGCAATTTGGGACAGTTCTATGGCTACACCTTC. Translation: CASNLGQFYGYTF.

The chain links TRBV4-3 to TRBJ1-2, with D possibly TRBD1 on 6 matching bases. Trimming stripped 0 bases from V and 8 bases from J, with 19 bases between. The CDR3 consists of 16 residues. Germline values: CDR1 LGHNA, CDR2 YSLEER. CDR3 bases: TGCGCCAGCAGCCAAGATGAGGCAGGGCAGGGGTACGGCTACACCTTC. Protein: CASSQDEAGQGYGYTF.

The chain recombines TRBV10-3 with TRBJ2-2; perhaps TRBD1 as D (6 bases). This CDR3 spans 16 amino acids. Trimming pared 10 bases from V and 0 bases from J, leaving 18 bases between. CDR1 and CDR2 (germline): ENHRY, SYGVKD. The CDR3 reads CATAPGASTNTGELFF. CDR3 sequence (DNA): TGTGCCACCGCCCCAGGGGCCTCAACGAACACCGGGGAGCTGTTTTTT.

The rearrangement links TRBV2 to TRBJ2-2; weak D call: TRBD2 (7 bases). CDR3 size: 14 residues. V was clipped by 8 bases and J by 5 bases, with 15 bases between them. Germline CDR1 SNHLY, CDR2 FYNNEI. DNA for the CDR3: TGTGCCAGCCTGTCGGGGGGCGGAACCGGGGAGCTGTTTTTT. Translation: CASLSGGGTGELFF.

The chain uses TRBV29-1 and TRBJ1-2; 7 nucleotides align to TRBD1. The length of the CDR3 is 14 residues. The J segment lost 6 bases and the V segment lost 3 bases, leaving 10 bases of the junction unmatched. Germline V gives CDR1 SQVTM, CDR2 ANQGSEA. The CDR3 DNA follows: TGCAGCGTTGATCTCGGCAGGGGGTTTGATGGCTACACCTTC. Translating it yields CSVDLGRGFDGYTF.

The V call is TRBV6-5, the J call TRBJ2-7; the D gene is possibly TRBD2 (5 bases). Germline values: CDR1 MNHEY, CDR2 SVGAGI. The CDR3 sequence is 16 residues long. Trimming removed 2 bases at V and 3 bases at J, with 17 bases between. The CDR3 loop reads CASSYPRTVGGYEQYF. The CDR3, as DNA: TGTGCCAGCAGTTACCCGCGGACGGTTGGAGGCTACGAGCAGTACTTC.

This chain uses TRBV6-1 with TRBJ2-2; 10 nucleotides line up with TRBD2. The CDR3 spans 16 residues. The V gene end was trimmed by 4 bases and the J gene end by 1 base; junction bases not matched to a gene: 3. The germline V gene has CDR1 MNHNS and CDR2 SASEGT. CDR3 amino acids: CASSGLAGGNTGELFF. The DNA of the CDR3 is TGTGCCAGCAGTGGATTAGCGGGGGGGAACACCGGGGAGCTGTTTTTT.

This chain joins TRBV3-1 (or the pseudogene TRBV3-2) and TRBJ1-6, with 7 bases matching TRBD1. The junction had 6 bases not matched to a gene; V was cut back by 0 bases and J by 7 bases. The length of the CDR3 is 16 residues. Germline V gene sequence: CDR1 LGHDT, CDR2 YNNKEL (reference sequence). CDR3 DNA sequence: TGTGCCAGCAGCCAAGATCGGGGCAGGGGGAATTCACCCCTCCACTTT. It specifies CASSQDRGRGNSPLHF.

V is TRBV11-1 and J is TRBJ1-3; 7 bases match TRBD1. Germline lookup yields CDR1 SGHAT and CDR2 FQDESV (reference sequence). After removal of 5 bases from V and 4 bases from J, the junction contained 8 bases not matched to a gene. This CDR3 is built from 15 residues. The CDR3 coding sequence is TGTGCCAGCAGCGCCCGACAGGGTTCGGGAAACACCATATATTTT. This codes for CASSARQGSGNTIYF. Filled out from reference TRBV11-1 and TRBJ1-3, the complete variable domain reads EAEVAQSPRYKITEKSQAVAFWCDPISGHATLYWYRQILGQGPELLVQFQDESVVDDSQLPKDRFSAERLKGVDSTLKIQPAELGDSAMYLCASSARQGSGNTIYFGEGSWLTVV.